This passage covers 5 T cell receptor beta chains from one sample sequenced in a study of sequential checkpoint blockade in melanoma. The protocol was immunoSEQ multiplex PCR, while the TCRdb copy is restricted to in-frame clones and leaves out a portion. The table has nearly 9,000 clones, 23% seen once. Specified treatment: randomized to nivolumab then ipilimumab (arm A) or the reverse (arm B). The sample in question was tumor tissue (inferred from file names), obtained from a patient given nivolumab and ipilimumab in sequence. The origin of the receptors is a human donor with melanoma.

In this sample, this clone turned up a few times. The V call is TRBV6-8, the J call TRBJ1-4; D is unresolved. Germline V CDR1 and CDR2: MNHGY, SAAAGT. V lost 6 bases to trimming and J lost 7 bases, with 12 bases between them. CDR3 length equals 13 residues. The CDR3, as DNA: TGTGCCAGCAGCCTAGGACTGGTTGAAAAACTGTTTTTT. It yields the protein CASSLGLVEKLFF.

This clone was counted between two and nine times. The chain carries TRBV9 and TRBJ2-1, with a weak D call TRBD2 (6 bases). Trimming took off 6 bases at V and 9 bases at J, with 19 bases between the two ends. The CDR3 loop spans 14 amino acids. Germline V gene lookup returns CDR1 SGDLS and CDR2 YYNGEE. In DNA, the CDR3 is TGTGCCAGCACCCCGGGGGAGGTGGCAGGTGAGCAGTTCTTC. Its translation is CASTPGEVAGEQFF.

By share, this clone counts as large. The rearrangement uses TRBV11-3 and TRBJ1-1; 9 bases are a match to TRBD1. Germline-derived CDR1 and CDR2 are SGHNT and YENEEA. The CDR3 sequence is 15 residues long. Trimming at V came to 3 bases and at J to 3 bases, leaving 5 bases not matched to a gene. The CDR3 is CASSFGTGLDTEAFF. CDR3 in DNA: TGTGCCAGCAGCTTCGGGACAGGGTTGGACACTGAAGCTTTCTTT.

This chain uses TRBV19 with TRBJ2-3; 9 bases are a match to TRBD2. The CDR3 contains 14 residues. Germline trimming cut 4 bases from V and 6 bases from J; bases unmatched to any gene: 5. Germline CDR1 reads LNHDA; CDR2 reads SQIVND (reference sequence). This chain's CDR3 is CASSSGGAEDTQYF. DNA of the CDR3: TGTGCCAGTAGTAGCGGGGGGGCCGAGGATACGCAGTATTTT.

This chain connects TRBV7-2 to TRBJ1-3; a weak D match, TRBD1 (5 bases). Per germline, CDR1 SGHTA and CDR2 FQGNSA. The CDR3 spans 13 residues. Trimming left V 6 bases short and J 5 bases short, with 11 bases between. CDR3 coding DNA: TGTGCCAGCAGTCAAGGACAAAGAAACACCATATATTTT. It codes for CASSQGQRNTIYF.